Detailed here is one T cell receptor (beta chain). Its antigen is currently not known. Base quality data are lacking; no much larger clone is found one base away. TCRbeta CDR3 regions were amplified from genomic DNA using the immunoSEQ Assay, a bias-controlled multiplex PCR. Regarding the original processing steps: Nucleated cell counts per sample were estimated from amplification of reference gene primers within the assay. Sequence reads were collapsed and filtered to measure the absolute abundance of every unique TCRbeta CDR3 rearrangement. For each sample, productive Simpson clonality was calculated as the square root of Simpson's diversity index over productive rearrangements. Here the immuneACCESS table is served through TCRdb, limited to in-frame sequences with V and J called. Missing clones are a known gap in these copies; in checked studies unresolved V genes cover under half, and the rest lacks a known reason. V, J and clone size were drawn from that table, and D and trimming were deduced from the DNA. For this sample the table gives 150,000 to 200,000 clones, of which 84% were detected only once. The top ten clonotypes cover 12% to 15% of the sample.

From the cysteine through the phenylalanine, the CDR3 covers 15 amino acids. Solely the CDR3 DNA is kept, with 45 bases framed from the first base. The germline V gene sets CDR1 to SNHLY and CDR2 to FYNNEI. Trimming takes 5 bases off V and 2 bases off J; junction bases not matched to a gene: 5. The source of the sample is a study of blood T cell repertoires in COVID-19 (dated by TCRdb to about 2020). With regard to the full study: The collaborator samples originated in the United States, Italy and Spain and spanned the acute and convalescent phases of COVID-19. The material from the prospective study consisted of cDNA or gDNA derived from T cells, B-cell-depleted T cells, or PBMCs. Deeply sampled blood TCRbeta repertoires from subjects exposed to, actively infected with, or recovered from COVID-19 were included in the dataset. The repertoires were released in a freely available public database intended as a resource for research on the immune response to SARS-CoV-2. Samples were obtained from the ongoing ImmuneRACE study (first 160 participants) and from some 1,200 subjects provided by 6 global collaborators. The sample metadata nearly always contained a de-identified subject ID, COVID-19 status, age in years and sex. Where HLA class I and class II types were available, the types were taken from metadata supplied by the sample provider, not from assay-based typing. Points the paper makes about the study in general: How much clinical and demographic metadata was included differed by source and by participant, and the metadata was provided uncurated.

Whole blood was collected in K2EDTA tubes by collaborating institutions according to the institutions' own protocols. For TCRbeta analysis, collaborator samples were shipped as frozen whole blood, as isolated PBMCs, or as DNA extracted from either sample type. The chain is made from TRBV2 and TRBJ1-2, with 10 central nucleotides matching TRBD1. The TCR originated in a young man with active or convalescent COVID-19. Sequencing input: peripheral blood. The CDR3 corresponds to CASSPRTGGNYGYTF. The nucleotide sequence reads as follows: TGTGCCAGCAGTCCACGGACAGGGGGGAACTATGGCTACACCTTC.